This T cell receptor (beta chain) was observed in a study of blood T cell repertoires in COVID-19. The ends were cut back, 5 bases at V and 0 bases at J, with 13 bases in the middle. CDR1 LNHDA and CDR2 SQIVND come from the germline V gene (reference sequence). The CDR3 consists of 16 residues. Authors' data handling: Scientists estimated how many nucleated cells there were by amplifying reference gene primers. Data came from immunoSEQ multiplex PCR; TCRdb stores just in-frame clones and leaves some out. The D gene and trimming were derived from the DNA, and the V and J assignments and clone size from that table. The top ten hold over 15% of the sample, which has more than 100,000 clones, roughly 90% seen once. This clone was recorded only once.

This chain connects TRBV19 to TRBJ1-4; D call uncertain. This sequence was found in a woman older than 75 in a cohort sampled during active COVID-19. The sample was peripheral blood. CDR3 protein: CASSPPSLATNEKLFF. As DNA, the CDR3 is TGTGCCAGTAGTCCCCCCAGTCTAGCAACTAATGAAAAACTGTTTTTT.